This T cell receptor (beta chain) is drawn from a study of memory CD4+ T cells and cytomegalovirus serostatus. About the study: This sample comes from healthy Belgian adults, roughly nine CMV seropositive, 20 to 25 seronegative.

Single viable CD3+CD4+CD8-CD45RO+ cells were sorted as the memory CD4+ T cells. CMV serostatus came from serum IgG against pp150, pp28, p38, p52. Note on this clone: What it binds is unknown. One end of the junction does not line up with germline, which may come from a read error.

CDR1 is SSHAT, CDR2 FNYEAQ, per germline (reference sequence). The CDR3 is 15 residues long. Study conclusions and caveats: CMV serostatus prediction reached median AUC 0.95, or 0.91 with US-trained model.

Method: immunoSEQ multiplex PCR; TCRdb's copy keeps in-frame clones and lacks some. This sample has roughly 60,000 clones, with 70% to 80% found just once. The clonotype originates from an adult in good health and CMV-seronegative. V is TRBV7-7 and J is TRBJ2-5; 8 positions agree with TRBD2. The specimen was memory CD4+ T cells from blood. CDR3 coding DNA: TGTGCTAGCAGCTCCCTGGGACTAGTCGGGGAGACCCAGTACTTC. It encodes CASSSLGLVGETQYF.